The 28 T cell receptor beta chains below come from one sample, sequenced in a study of identical twins. TCRdb fed the 5' RACE reads into MiXCR, producing one record per CDR3 protein. The table lists under 900,000 distinct CDR3 sequences, around a sixth of them singletons, with around 12% in the top ten. The sample also formed part of further work on T cells expressing NK-cell markers.

What was sequenced was PBMCs. These TCRs come from a woman between 18 and 30 years old in good health.

The chain carries TRBV29-1 and TRBJ1-6; D gene uncertain. Germline CDR1 reads SQVTM; CDR2 reads ANQGSEA. The CDR3 has 11 amino acids. The CDR3 coding sequence is TGCAGAGCCTGTAATAATTCACCCCTCCACTTT. It translates to CRACNNSPLHF.

The rearrangement joins TRBV5-1 to TRBJ2-3, with D possibly TRBD1 on 6 matching bases. From germline, CDR1 is SGHRS and CDR2 YFSETQ. The V end lost 2 bases, the J end lost 4 bases, and 11 bases lay between the germline ends. The CDR3 consists of 14 residues. In nucleotides, the CDR3 is TGCGCCAGCAGCTTAACAGGGATCGCAGATACGCAGTATTTT. Translating gives CASSLTGIADTQYF.

The chain couples TRBV11-2 to TRBJ2-7; D remains ambiguous. With 3 bases removed from V and 7 bases from J, the gap between germline ends came to 10 bases. This CDR3 region has 12 residues. Germline loops: CDR1 SGHAT, CDR2 FQNNGV. The CDR3 reads CASSFTVGEQYF. As DNA, the CDR3 is TGTGCCAGCAGCTTCACCGTGGGGGAGCAGTACTTC.

The V call is TRBV12-3 or TRBV12-4, the J call TRBJ2-3, with 7 bases lining up with TRBD1. CDR3 length: 16 amino acids. Trimming removed 5 bases from V and 1 base from J; junction bases left unmatched: 9. CDR3 region: CASSDRDPWGTDTQYF. CDR3 nucleotides: TGTGCCAGCAGTGACAGGGACCCTTGGGGCACAGATACGCAGTATTTT.

This clonotype turned up a few times. The chain links TRBV12-3 or TRBV12-4 to TRBJ2-5; D is unresolved. V shed 3 bases and J shed 5 bases, with 7 bases lying between them. The CDR3 covers 12 residues. The CDR3 is CASSFSHETQYF. The CDR3 nucleotides read TGTGCCAGCAGTTTTTCCCACGAGACCCAGTACTTC.

This chain uses TRBV3-1 with TRBJ1-1; D call uncertain. Germline CDR1 LGHDT, CDR2 YNNKEL (reference sequence). This CDR3 contains 14 residues. Trimming cost V 7 bases and J 5 bases, with 17 bases left between them. The CDR3 nucleotides are TGTGCCAGCACAGAACTTGGTATGGGTACTGAAGCTTTCTTT. Encoded protein: CASTELGMGTEAFF.

A few counts support this clonotype. The chain couples TRBV13 to TRBJ1-4; no clear D gene. Trimming took off 0 bases at V and 0 bases at J, with 5 bases between the two ends. This CDR3 is 15 amino acids long. Germline loops: CDR1 PRHDT, CDR2 FYEKMQ (reference sequence). The CDR3 DNA is TGTGCCAGCAGCTTAGGGACGGCAACTAATGAAAAACTGTTTTTT. Amino acids: CASSLGTATNEKLFF.

CDR3 region: CSVYRDRDSYEQYF. Here the CDR3 DNA reads TGCAGCGTGTACCGGGACAGGGACTCCTACGAGCAGTACTTC. This chain joins TRBV29-1 and TRBJ2-7; 9 nucleotides match TRBD1. V dropped 6 bases and J dropped 0; count of bases not matched to a gene: 6. The CDR3 extends over 14 amino acids. Germline lookup yields CDR1 SQVTM and CDR2 ANQGSEA.

The chain combines TRBV11-1 with TRBJ2-5; TRBD2 agrees at 8 bases. Germline V lookup: CDR1 SGHAT, CDR2 FQDESV (reference sequence). Losses at the gene ends were 2 bases for V and 4 bases for J; bases not matched to a gene: 18. This CDR3 is 19 amino acids long. The CDR3, as DNA: TGTGCCAGCAGCTTAAGGCCGCGGGGGGTCGAGCGTTATGGAGAGACCCAGTACTTC. As protein: CASSLRPRGVERYGETQYF.

This clonotype was found a few times. This sequence joins TRBV20-1 and TRBJ2-1, with TRBD2 matching over 9 bases. The CDR3 has 14 amino acids. V lost 3 bases to trimming and J lost 7 bases; unmatched junction nucleotides: 7. The germline gives CDR1 DFQATT, CDR2 SNEGSKA (reference sequence). CDR3 nucleotide sequence: TGCAGTGCTAGTGAGGCGGGGGGGCGGAATGAGCAGTTCTTC. Amino acid sequence: CSASEAGGRNEQFF.

The table lists this clonotype with a count of one. The limits of the CDR3 on the DNA are not certain, so only TCRdb's listed CDR3 is given. This chain uses TRBV28 with TRBJ2-2; TRBD2, the table's D call, lacks a check against the DNA. The CDR3 totals 16 residues, both ends included. From germline, CDR1 is MDHEN and CDR2 SYDVKM. The CDR3 protein is CASSLRTSRRAGELFF.

The chain recombines TRBV3-1 with TRBJ1-2; 8 positions agree with TRBD1. V gave up 6 bases and J gave up 8 bases; unmatched junction bases: 8. In germline, CDR1 is LGHDT, CDR2 YNNKEL (reference sequence). This CDR3 contains 13 residues. The CDR3 loop is CASRHGQGGGYTF. The CDR3 DNA reads TGTGCCAGCAGGCACGGACAGGGAGGAGGCTACACCTTC.

This clonotype was seen at least ten times. The V gene is TRBV7-6, the J gene TRBJ2-7; D perhaps matches TRBD2 (5 bases). The V and J ends lost 5 bases and 2 bases respectively, with 10 bases between them. Per the germline V gene, CDR1 is SGHVS and CDR2 is FNYEAQ. The CDR3 loop spans 13 amino acids. The CDR3 sequence is CASSRRGAYEQYF. Written as DNA, the CDR3 is TGTGCCAGCAGCCGACGGGGAGCCTACGAGCAGTACTTC.

This rearrangement joins TRBV18 to TRBJ2-7; TRBD1 might be the D (6 bases). Germline-derived CDR1 and CDR2 are KGHSH and LQKENI. This CDR3 has 14 amino acids. Deletions cut 10 bases from V and 7 bases from J, with 23 bases between. The CDR3 nucleotides are TGTGCCACCACCCGTAGCCAGGGGTCGGGGGAGCAGTACTTC. It yields the protein CATTRSQGSGEQYF.

This clonotype came up a few times. The V and J genes are TRBV7-2 and TRBJ2-4; D gene unclear. With 5 bases removed from V and 0 bases from J, the gap between germline ends came to 14 bases. This CDR3 spans 16 amino acids. Germline loops: CDR1 SGHTA, CDR2 FQGNSA. The CDR3 nucleotides are TGTGCCAGCAGCCTCACACTTTTGGCAGCCAAAAACATTCAGTACTTC. Encoded protein: CASSLTLLAAKNIQYF.

This clonotype was found a few times. The chain has TRBV20-1 and TRBJ2-7; 7 positions agree with TRBD2. In germline, CDR1 is DFQATT, CDR2 SNEGSKA (reference sequence). V lost 6 bases and J lost 4; bases outside the gene matches: 18. The CDR3 totals 16 residues. Here the CDR3 reads CSANPLGGREQYEQYF. DNA of the CDR3: TGCAGTGCCAACCCCTTGGGCGGGCGGGAGCAATACGAGCAGTACTTC.

The V call is TRBV10-3, the J call TRBJ1-2, with 9 bases identical to TRBD1. This CDR3 contains 16 residues. Trimming cost V 2 bases and J 2 bases; bases outside gene matches: 6. CDR1 is ENHRY, CDR2 SYGVKD, per germline. The CDR3 is CAISEGQGRKNYGYTF. CDR3 nucleotides: TGTGCCATCAGTGAGGGACAGGGGAGGAAGAACTATGGCTACACCTTC.

At least ten counts were recorded for this clonotype. The chain employs TRBV11-2 and TRBJ2-5; 10 nucleotides line up with TRBD1. CDR1 SGHAT and CDR2 FQNNGV come from the germline V gene. Trimming at V came to 4 bases and at J to 5 bases, leaving 16 bases not matched to a gene. This CDR3 has 18 residues. CDR3 DNA sequence: TGTGCCAGCAGCTCATACCCCGGCGGGACAGGGGTTAGGGAGACCCAGTACTTC. This codes for CASSSYPGGTGVRETQYF.

J is TRBJ2-1 and V is TRBV29-1, with D possibly being TRBD1 (5 bases). V was trimmed by 4 bases and J by 6 bases, leaving 13 bases between them. This CDR3 is built from 13 residues. The germline V gene has CDR1 SQVTM and CDR2 ANQGSEA. DNA for the CDR3: TGCAGCGTTGTAAAGCTAGGGGCCAATGAGCAGTTCTTC. This encodes CSVVKLGANEQFF.

The V and J genes are TRBV27 and TRBJ1-1; 9 nucleotides line up with TRBD1. Germline CDR1 and CDR2: MNHEY and SMNVEV (reference sequence). Trimming removed 4 bases from V and 4 bases from J; junction bases left unmatched: 10. The CDR3 runs 16 residues. For the CDR3, the DNA is TGTGCCAGCAGTTCCACAGGGGGCCGAGGGGTCACTGAAGCTTTCTTT. It codes for CASSSTGGRGVTEAFF.

The chain couples TRBV12-3 or TRBV12-4 to TRBJ1-2, with 7 bases lining up with TRBD1. V was clipped by 1 base and J by 8 bases; unmatched bases: 7. This CDR3 has 14 amino acids. In DNA form, the CDR3 reads TGTGCCAGCAGTTTAGGACAGGGAGGGTCCGGCTACACCTTC. Translation gives CASSLGQGGSGYTF.

This clonotype was seen many times. The chain employs TRBV20-1 and TRBJ2-2; D perhaps matches TRBD2 (6 bases). In germline, CDR1 is DFQATT, CDR2 SNEGSKA (reference sequence). Trimming pared 5 bases from V and 5 bases from J, leaving 9 bases between. The CDR3 spans 12 residues. CDR3: CSAARGTGELFF. Here the CDR3 DNA reads TGCAGTGCTGCCCGGGGGACCGGGGAGCTGTTTTTT.

This clonotype was observed a few times. The rearrangement uses TRBV5-1 and TRBJ1-6; the D is unclear. V lost 3 bases and J 8 bases, leaving 9 bases between the germline ends. CDR1 and CDR2 (germline): SGHRS, YFSETQ. This CDR3 has 13 amino acids. DNA for the CDR3: TGCGCCAGCAGCTCCACATCAGATTCACCCCTCCACTTT. Translation gives CASSSTSDSPLHF.

The rearrangement joins TRBV7-2 to TRBJ2-7; 9 nucleotides align to TRBD1. V lost 5 bases, J lost 2 bases, and 7 bases stayed unmatched. Germline-derived CDR1 and CDR2 are SGHTA and FQGNSA. The CDR3 is 15 residues long. CDR3 coding DNA: TGTGCCAGCAGCCGGACGGGGGACAGGGCCTACGAGCAGTACTTC. Its protein product is CASSRTGDRAYEQYF.

In this sample, this clonotype turned up a few times. CDR3: CSARPLEGRGTDTQYF. Here the CDR3 DNA reads TGCAGTGCTAGACCACTGGAGGGGAGGGGCACAGATACGCAGTATTTT. The V and J genes are TRBV20-1 and TRBJ2-3; 7 bases are shared with TRBD2. Trimming removed 2 bases from V and 1 base from J; junction bases left unmatched: 9. This CDR3 is built from 16 residues. Germline V gives CDR1 DFQATT, CDR2 SNEGSKA (reference sequence).

The table lists this clonotype with a few counts. In DNA form, the CDR3 reads TGTGCCAGCAGCCCCGGGACAGGGGGCTTCACTGAAGCTTTCTTT. It encodes CASSPGTGGFTEAFF. The rearrangement joins TRBV7-8 to TRBJ1-1, with TRBD1 matching 12 bases. Losses at the gene ends were 5 bases for V and 4 bases for J; bases not matched to a gene: 5. The CDR3 has 15 residues. CDR1 SGHVS and CDR2 FQNEAQ come from the germline V gene.

The V and J genes are TRBV20-1 and TRBJ2-7; the D gene is possibly TRBD1 (5 bases). The CDR3 spans 12 residues. V lost 7 bases, J lost 4 bases, and 14 bases lay in between. Germline V gene data show CDR1 as DFQATT and CDR2 as SNEGSKA (reference sequence). The CDR3, as DNA: TGCAGTGTCCCAATAGACAGTTACGAGCAGTACTTC. It specifies CSVPIDSYEQYF.

As regards this clonotype: It may be a read error: a sequence one base away is much more abundant. The rearrangement joins TRBV12-3 or TRBV12-4 to TRBJ2-3; D unclear. Trimming took 4 bases from V and 5 from J, leaving 4 bases between them. The CDR3 contains 11 residues. The CDR3 loop reads CASSSKDTQYF. CDR3 nucleotides: TGTGCCAGCAGTTCGAAAGATACGCAGTATTTT.